This T cell receptor beta chain was observed in a study of blood T cell repertoires in COVID-19 (dated by TCRdb to 2020 to 2021). Turning to the overall study: Collaborator samples came from the United States, Italy and Spain and covered acute and convalescent phases of COVID-19. The prospective study material was composed of cDNA or gDNA derived from T cells, B-cell-depleted T cells, or PBMCs. The dataset comprised deeply sampled blood TCRbeta repertoires from subjects exposed to, actively infected with, or recovered from COVID-19. A freely available public database, intended as a resource for researchers studying the immune response to SARS-CoV-2, is where the repertoires were released. Samples came from the ongoing ImmuneRACE study (first 160 participants) plus 1,254 subjects from 6 global collaborators. The sample metadata nearly always contained a de-identified subject ID, COVID-19 status, age in years and sex. Where available, HLA class I and class II types were taken from metadata supplied by the sample provider and were not determined by assay-based typing. Beyond this particular receptor, the publication reports: Clinical and demographic metadata were provided uncurated, with the amount varying by source and participant.

The immunoSEQ Assay, a bias-controlled multiplex PCR, was used to amplify TCRbeta CDR3 regions from genomic DNA. The study's own analysis went as follows. Within the assay, amplification of reference gene primers was used to estimate how many nucleated cells each sample contained. To quantify the absolute abundance of each unique TCRbeta CDR3 rearrangement, sequence reads were collapsed and filtered. For each sample, productive Simpson clonality was calculated as the square root of Simpson's diversity index over productive rearrangements. The table comes from immuneACCESS by way of TCRdb, which keeps in-frame sequences with V and J called. Part of the clones is missing from these tables; in studies checked, under half for an unresolved V gene and the rest for unknown reasons. V, J and clone size derive from that table, while D and trimming were established from the DNA sequence. The table for this sample lists about 87,000 clones; roughly 80% of them were counted only once. More than 15% of the sample is in the top ten clones.

CDR3 length: 16 amino acids, cysteine to phenylalanine. Here the CDR3 DNA is all that survives: 48 bases in frame from base 1. Whole blood was collected in K2EDTA tubes by collaborating institutions according to the institutions' own protocols. For TCRbeta analysis, collaborators shipped samples as frozen whole blood, isolated PBMCs, or DNA extracted from either of those sample types. As to this clone: The target of this receptor is not known. Base qualities are not recorded, but no much larger clone differs from it by a single base.

This receptor was identified in a woman of 80 years or more with active or convalescent COVID-19. Sample: peripheral blood. Recombination connected TRBV21-1 to TRBJ2-1; the tabulated D call, TRBD1, remains unverified against the DNA. TRBV21-1 is noted as a pseudogene. The CDR3 corresponds to CASSRGPQGQGDEQFF. The DNA sequence is given as TGTGCCAGCAGCAGGGGGCCACAGGGGCAGGGCGATGAGCAGTTCTTC.